Shown below are 4 T cell receptor beta chains from a single sample sequenced in a study of CD8+ T cells in alopecia areata. RNA extraction and reverse transcription yielded cDNA as sequencing template. TCRdb keeps only in-frame clones here, not all; method: immunoSEQ multiplex PCR. Among roughly 140,000 clones listed, approximately 51% were seen once. The sample was CD4+ T cells sorted from blood, taken at week 0. The receptors stem from a human donor with alopecia areata.

V is TRBV11-2 and J is TRBJ2-5, with D unclear. Germline V gene lookup returns CDR1 SGHAT and CDR2 FQNNGV. CDR3 length equals 13 residues. Trimming removed 2 bases at V and 4 bases at J, with 8 bases between. The DNA for the CDR3 is TGTGCCAGCAGCTTACTAGGCCGAGAGACCCAGTACTTC. Translation: CASSLLGRETQYF.

The gene calls are TRBV5-1 and TRBJ2-1; D perhaps matches TRBD1 (5 bases). Per germline, CDR1 SGHRS and CDR2 YFSETQ. V was trimmed by 3 bases and J by 3 bases, leaving 13 bases between them. The CDR3 has 15 residues. The CDR3 region has the DNA TGCGCCAGCAGCTCACAGGTTCTTGGCTACAATGAGCAGTTCTTC. Protein: CASSSQVLGYNEQFF.

This clone has a count of ten or more. This chain joins TRBV27 and TRBJ2-3, with TRBD1 matching over 8 bases. Trimming took 5 bases from V and 6 from J; bases not matched to a gene: 10. The V gene's germline CDR1 is MNHEY and CDR2 SMNVEV (reference sequence). The CDR3 contains 15 residues. CDR3 nucleotide sequence: TGTGCCAGCAGTCTGAGGGGACAGGTCACGGATACGCAGTATTTT. Protein sequence: CASSLRGQVTDTQYF.

The rearrangement links TRBV6-5 to TRBJ1-5; no clear D. Germline V CDR1 and CDR2: MNHEY, SVGAGI. The CDR3 runs 12 residues. Trimming pared 5 bases from V and 2 bases from J, leaving 4 bases between. CDR3 loop: CASSTGNQPQHF. The CDR3 DNA reads as TGTGCCAGCAGTACAGGCAATCAGCCCCAGCATTTT.